This T cell receptor (beta chain) is from a study of blood T cell repertoires in COVID-19 (dated by TCRdb to the early 2020s). Turning to the overall study: The collaborator samples originated in the United States, Italy and Spain and spanned the acute and convalescent phases of COVID-19. The material from the prospective study consisted of cDNA or gDNA derived from T cells, B-cell-depleted T cells, or PBMCs. Subjects who had been exposed to COVID-19, were actively infected with it, or had recovered from it provided the deeply sampled blood TCRbeta repertoires that made up the dataset. The repertoires were made available in a free public database intended to serve as a resource for research on the immune response to SARS-CoV-2. Samples came from the ongoing ImmuneRACE study (first 160 participants) plus 1,254 subjects from 6 global collaborators. The sample metadata nearly always contained a de-identified subject ID, COVID-19 status, age in years and sex. Where available, HLA class I and class II types were obtained from metadata supplied by the sample provider rather than from assay-based typing. What the authors observed across the whole study: The quantity of clinical and demographic metadata differed by source and by participant and was supplied without curation.

Note on this clone: The antigen this receptor binds is unknown. Per-nucleotide qualities are absent, and no much larger clonotype sits a single base away.

The CDR3 holds 14 amino acids from the cysteine to the phenylalanine. The DNA shown is the 42-base CDR3, in frame from base 1. Germline trimming amounts to 1 base on V and 10 bases on J, with 3 as the count of junction bases outside the gene matches. Based on the germline V gene, the CDR1 and CDR2 sequences are SGHTA and FQGNSA. Whole blood was collected in K2EDTA tubes by collaborating institutions according to the institutions' own protocols. For TCRbeta analysis, collaborator samples were shipped as frozen whole blood, as isolated PBMCs, or as DNA extracted from either sample type. TCRbeta CDR3 regions were amplified from genomic DNA using the immunoSEQ Assay, a bias-controlled multiplex PCR. From the authors' description of their analysis: The number of nucleated cells in each sample was estimated by amplification of reference gene primers within the assay. To quantify the absolute abundance of each unique TCRbeta CDR3 rearrangement, sequence reads were collapsed and filtered. For each sample, productive Simpson clonality was calculated as the square root of Simpson's diversity index across productive rearrangements. The immuneACCESS repertoire file appears here via TCRdb, limited to in-frame rearrangements. These files lack a portion of the clones; in checked studies, under half of the deficit traces to unresolved V genes, and the cause of the others is not known. From that table come the V and J calls and clone size; the DNA was used to work out D and trimming. The sample table contains about 160,000 clones; only one count was recorded for less than 90% of them. The ten most abundant clones make up roughly 4% of the sample.

This receptor was obtained from a woman in her 70s with acute or convalescent COVID-19. The chain joins TRBV7-2 to TRBJ1-6; the junction holds 8 bases that match TRBD1. The sequenced sample consisted of peripheral blood. At the DNA level, the sequence is TGTGCCAGCAGCTTAGAGACAGGGGAATCACCCCTCCACTTT. It codes for CASSLETGESPLHF. Full variable domain (CDR3 extended with the reference TRBV7-2 and TRBJ1-6 proteins): GAGVSQSPSNKVTEKGKDVELRCDPISGHTALYWYRQSLGQGLEFLIYFQGNSAPDKSGLPSDRFSAERTGGSVSTLTIQRTQQEDSAVYLCASSLETGESPLHFGNGTRLTVT.